A single sample gave rise to the 23 T cell receptor beta chains below, sequenced in a study of OX40 agonist ivuxolimab in advanced cancers. Clones were sequenced by immunoSEQ multiplex PCR, and TCRdb holds only the in-frame ones, with some missing. Of tens of thousands of clones in the sample, around 92% are singletons; the top ten hold roughly 0.5%. The sequenced sample was CD4+ or CD8+ T cells sorted from blood, obtained in a trial of the OX40 agonist ivuxolimab. The receptors originated from an adult with an advanced solid tumor such as melanoma, head and neck, liver or kidney cancer.

This chain joins TRBV4-1 and TRBJ1-6; the match to TRBD1 covers 9 bases. V lost 4 bases to trimming and J lost 12 bases; unmatched junction nucleotides: 10. The germline V gene has CDR1 MGHRA and CDR2 YSYEKL. The CDR3 runs 15 residues. The CDR3 is CASSPGQGYVGPLHF. The CDR3, as DNA: TGCGCCAGCAGCCCCGGACAGGGGTACGTAGGACCCCTCCACTTT.

The chain uses TRBV10-3 and TRBJ1-1; no clear D gene. The CDR3 extends over 14 amino acids. The V and J ends lost 6 bases and 1 base respectively, with 12 bases between them. Looked up from germline, CDR1 is ENHRY and CDR2 is SYGVKD. The CDR3 sequence is CAIRFHGENTEAFF. In nucleotides, the CDR3 is TGTGCCATCAGATTCCACGGAGAGAACACTGAAGCTTTCTTT.

The chain uses TRBV5-1 and TRBJ2-3; TRBD2 agrees at 10 bases. Germline V gene data show CDR1 as SGHRS and CDR2 as YFSETQ. V shed 4 bases and J 3 bases; nucleotides not matched to a gene: 11. The CDR3 runs to 17 residues. The CDR3 coding sequence is TGCGCCAGCAGCCTCAGCCCTCCGGGACTAGCGACAGATACGCAGTATTTT. Translating gives CASSLSPPGLATDTQYF.

The chain joins TRBV6-5 to TRBJ2-7; D ambiguous. Germline V lookup: CDR1 MNHEY, CDR2 SVGAGI. There are 13 residues in the CDR3. V dropped 5 bases and J dropped 2 bases, with 10 bases sitting between them. CDR3 in DNA: TGTGCCAGCAGTGCCGGGTTTACCTACGAGCAGTACTTC. Amino acid sequence: CASSAGFTYEQYF.

V gene TRBV28 combines with J gene TRBJ2-2; D is tentatively TRBD1 or TRBD2 (5 bases each). Trimming stripped 5 bases from V and 4 bases from J, with 20 bases between. Germline V lookup: CDR1 MDHEN, CDR2 SYDVKM. CDR3 length: 17 amino acids. In DNA, the CDR3 is TGTGCCAGCAGTCCCCCGGCGCTGGGGGTTGGCACCGGGGAGCTGTTTTTT. Its translation: CASSPPALGVGTGELFF.

The V call is TRBV27, the J call TRBJ1-2; D may be TRBD1 (6 bases). This CDR3 has 14 amino acids. CDR1 and CDR2 from the germline V gene are MNHEY and SMNVEV (reference sequence). V was trimmed by 3 bases and J by 4 bases, leaving 12 bases between them. CDR3 nucleotide sequence: TGTGCCAGCAGTTTTATGGGGGGCAGCTATGGCTACACCTTC. Its translation: CASSFMGGSYGYTF.

The chain recombines TRBV11-3 with TRBJ2-3; D call uncertain. The CDR3 totals 12 residues. The V end was cut by 5 bases, the J end by 3 bases, with 6 bases between. The germline V gene encodes CDR1 SGHNT and CDR2 YENEEA. This CDR3 reads CASSPDTDTQYF. CDR3 nucleotide sequence: TGTGCCAGCAGCCCAGATACAGATACGCAGTATTTT.

The gene calls are TRBV2 and TRBJ1-1; 7 nucleotides align to TRBD1. CDR3 length: 12 residues. J was trimmed by 4 bases and V by 5 bases; bases with no gene match: 1. Germline loops: CDR1 SNHLY, CDR2 FYNNEI. DNA for the CDR3: TGTGCCAGCAGTACAGGGGTCACTGAAGCTTTCTTT. Protein: CASSTGVTEAFF.

The V gene is TRBV6-1, the J gene TRBJ2-1, with 8 bases lining up with TRBD2. This CDR3 has 14 amino acids. Trimming cost V 6 bases and J 7 bases; bases outside gene matches: 8. The germline V gene has CDR1 MNHNS and CDR2 SASEGT. CDR3 region: CASRASGSYNEQFF. CDR3 nucleotide sequence: TGTGCCAGCAGGGCCAGCGGGAGTTATAATGAGCAGTTCTTC.

The genes are TRBV5-8 and TRBJ2-5; 11 bases map to TRBD1. Germline V gene data show CDR1 as SGHTS and CDR2 as YDEGEE. V shed 4 bases, J shed 5 bases, and the junction held 7 bases outside the gene matches. This CDR3 has 15 amino acids. For the CDR3, the DNA is TGTGCCAGCAGCACCCGGACAGGGGGCGTGGAGACCCAGTACTTC. Encoded protein: CASSTRTGGVETQYF.

The rearrangement links TRBV19 to TRBJ1-3, with no clear D. This CDR3 has 14 amino acids. CDR1 and CDR2 from the germline V gene are LNHDA and SQIVND (reference sequence). The ends were cut back, 3 bases at V and 2 bases at J, with 8 bases in the middle. This CDR3 is CASSIRRAGNTIYF. The CDR3 coding sequence is TGTGCCAGTAGTATTCGGAGAGCTGGAAACACCATATATTTT. Full variable domain (remainder filled in from reference TRBV19 and TRBJ1-3): DGGITQSPKYLFRKEGQNVTLSCEQNLNHDAMYWYRQDPGQGLRLIYYSQIVNDFQKGDIAEGYSVSREKKESFPLTVTSAQKNPTAFYLCASSIRRAGNTIYFGEGSWLTVV.

This chain connects TRBV6-6 to TRBJ2-3, with D possibly being TRBD2 (6 bases). Germline CDR1 MNHNY, CDR2 SVGAGI (reference sequence). V was clipped by 6 bases and J by 5 bases, with 12 bases between them. The CDR3 contains 13 residues. CDR3 residues: CASRPGTGDTQYF. CDR3 nucleotide sequence: TGTGCCAGCAGGCCCGGGACTGGAGATACGCAGTATTTT.

The V and J genes are TRBV5-5 and TRBJ1-6, with D possibly matching TRBD1 (5 bases). The CDR3 is 16 amino acids. Trimming pared 0 bases from V and 10 bases from J, leaving 17 bases between. Per germline, CDR1 SGHKS and CDR2 YYEKEE (reference sequence). As DNA, the CDR3 is TGTGCCAGCAGCTTGGGGTTCAGGGACCAAATCTCACCCCTCCACTTT. Residues: CASSLGFRDQISPLHF.

The chain recombines TRBV27 with TRBJ1-5; D is uncertain. The CDR3 is 12 residues long. CDR1 MNHEY and CDR2 SMNVEV come from the germline V gene (reference sequence). V was trimmed by 5 bases and J by 2 bases, leaving 4 bases between them. The CDR3 is CASSQRNQPQHF. The CDR3 bases are TGTGCCAGCAGTCAACGCAATCAGCCCCAGCATTTT.

J is TRBJ2-6 and V is TRBV6-5; a possible D gene is TRBD1 (6 bases). Germline CDR1 and CDR2: MNHEY and SVGAGI. V was clipped by 6 bases and J by 4 bases, with 13 bases between them. This CDR3 region has 15 residues. The chain's CDR3 is CASRDSYSGANVLTF. The CDR3 DNA reads as TGTGCCAGCAGGGACAGTTATTCGGGGGCCAACGTCCTGACTTTC.

The chain has TRBV9 and TRBJ2-1; 9 bases map to TRBD2. J lost 6 bases, V lost 0 bases, and 4 bases had no gene match. This CDR3 region has 15 residues. From germline, CDR1 is SGDLS and CDR2 YYNGEE. The CDR3 region is CASSVVPSGINEQFF. CDR3 coding DNA: TGTGCCAGCAGCGTAGTTCCTAGCGGGATCAATGAGCAGTTCTTC.

V and J are TRBV6-1 and TRBJ1-6; D uncertain. Deletions cut 2 bases from V and 10 bases from J, with 6 bases between. Germline V gene lookup returns CDR1 MNHNS and CDR2 SASEGT. The length of the CDR3 is 12 residues. CDR3 nucleotide sequence: TGTGCCAGCAGTGAACCGAGGTCACCCCTCCACTTT. This sequence encodes CASSEPRSPLHF.

The genes are TRBV5-4 and TRBJ2-7, with 9 nucleotides matching TRBD1. V lost 3 bases to trimming and J lost 3 bases; unmatched junction nucleotides: 7. Germline CDR1 is SGHNT and CDR2 is YYREEE (reference sequence). There are 15 residues in the CDR3. CDR3: CASSWAGQGIYEQYF. The CDR3 DNA is TGTGCCAGCAGCTGGGCGGGACAGGGTATCTACGAGCAGTACTTC.

The rearrangement links TRBV9 to TRBJ2-2; TRBD2 matches at 9 bases. The length of the CDR3 is 17 residues. Looked up from germline, CDR1 is SGDLS and CDR2 is YYNGEE. The V and J ends lost 4 bases and 6 bases, in that order; junction bases with no gene match: 13. The CDR3 loop reads CASSSRGLAGSAGELFF. The CDR3 nucleotides are TGTGCCAGCAGCAGCCGGGGGCTAGCGGGAAGTGCCGGGGAGCTGTTTTTT.

The V and J genes are TRBV7-9 and TRBJ2-7; D unclear. Germline CDR1 and CDR2: SEHNR and FQNEAQ (reference sequence). The CDR3 has 11 amino acids. V lost 3 bases, J lost 7 bases, and 7 bases lay in between. The DNA of the CDR3 is TGTGCCAGCAGCTTCGTCGGGGAGCAGTACTTC. It is translated as CASSFVGEQYF.

The gene calls are TRBV5-4 and TRBJ2-2, with D hard to call. Germline V gene data show CDR1 as SGHNT and CDR2 as YYREEE (reference sequence). Trimming took off 1 base at V and 1 base at J, with 11 bases between the two ends. The CDR3 contains 16 residues. The CDR3 here is CASSLSGLQNTGELFF. CDR3 sequence (DNA): TGTGCCAGCAGCTTGAGTGGGCTTCAGAACACCGGGGAGCTGTTTTTT.

V is TRBV7-3 and J is TRBJ2-7, with D uncertain. V was clipped by 2 bases and J by 2 bases, with 13 bases between them. Germline V lookup: CDR1 SGHTA, CDR2 FQGTGA. There are 15 residues in the CDR3. The CDR3 bases are TGTGCCAGCAGCTTATTACCCGGCGGAACCTACGAGCAGTACTTC. Translating it yields CASSLLPGGTYEQYF.

J is TRBJ2-2 and V is TRBV4-2; 7 bases are a match to TRBD1. CDR1 is LGHNA, CDR2 YNFKEQ, per germline. The ends lost 0 bases at V and 2 bases at J; junction bases unmatched: 18. There are 21 residues in the CDR3. The CDR3 DNA follows: TGTGCCAGCAGCCAAGATGTGGACAGGCGTTTGGGGCGGTCCAACACCGGGGAGCTGTTTTTT. It codes for CASSQDVDRRLGRSNTGELFF.